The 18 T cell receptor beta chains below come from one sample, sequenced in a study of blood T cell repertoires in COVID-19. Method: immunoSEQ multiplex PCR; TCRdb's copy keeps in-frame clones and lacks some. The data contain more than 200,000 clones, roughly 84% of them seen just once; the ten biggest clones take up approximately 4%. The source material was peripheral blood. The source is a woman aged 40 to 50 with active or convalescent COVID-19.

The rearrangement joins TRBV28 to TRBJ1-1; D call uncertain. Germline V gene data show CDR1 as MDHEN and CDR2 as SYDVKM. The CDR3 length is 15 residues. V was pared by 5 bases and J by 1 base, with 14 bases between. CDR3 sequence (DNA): TGTGCCAGCAGTCCCCCCGCGGCCTGGAACACTGAAGCTTTCTTT. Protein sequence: CASSPPAAWNTEAFF.

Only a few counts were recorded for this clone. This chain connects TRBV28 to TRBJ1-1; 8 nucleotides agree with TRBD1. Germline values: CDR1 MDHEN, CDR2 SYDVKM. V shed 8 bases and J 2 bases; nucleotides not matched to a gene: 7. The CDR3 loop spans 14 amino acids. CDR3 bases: TGTGCCAGCCATAAGACAGGGGTAAACACTGAAGCTTTCTTT. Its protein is CASHKTGVNTEAFF.

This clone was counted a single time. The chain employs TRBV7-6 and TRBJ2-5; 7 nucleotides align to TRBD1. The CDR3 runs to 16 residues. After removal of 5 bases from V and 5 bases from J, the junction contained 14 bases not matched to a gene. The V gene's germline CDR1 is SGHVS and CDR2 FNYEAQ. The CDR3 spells CASSQGRTGGGETQYF. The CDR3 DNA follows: TGTGCCAGCAGCCAAGGTCGGACAGGTGGCGGGGAGACCCAGTACTTC.

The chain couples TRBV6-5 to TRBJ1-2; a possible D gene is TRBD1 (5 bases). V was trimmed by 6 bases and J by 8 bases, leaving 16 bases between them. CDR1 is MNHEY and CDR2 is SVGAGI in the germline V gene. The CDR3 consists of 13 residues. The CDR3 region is CASSLEQGGGYTF. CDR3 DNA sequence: TGTGCCAGCAGCTTAGAGCAGGGAGGAGGCTACACCTTC.

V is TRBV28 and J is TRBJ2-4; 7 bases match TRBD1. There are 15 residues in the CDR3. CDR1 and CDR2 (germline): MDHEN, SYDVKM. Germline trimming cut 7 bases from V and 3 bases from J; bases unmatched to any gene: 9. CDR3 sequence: CASIRQGVGKNIQYF. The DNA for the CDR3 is TGTGCCAGCATAAGACAGGGCGTAGGCAAAAACATTCAGTACTTC.

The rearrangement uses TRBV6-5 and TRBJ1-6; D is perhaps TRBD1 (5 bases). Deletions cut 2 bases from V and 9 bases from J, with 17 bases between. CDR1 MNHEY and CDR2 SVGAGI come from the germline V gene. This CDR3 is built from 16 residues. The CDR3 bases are TGTGCCAGCAGTTACGAAATAGGGCAGGGTGGTTCACCCCTCCACTTT. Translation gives CASSYEIGQGGSPLHF.

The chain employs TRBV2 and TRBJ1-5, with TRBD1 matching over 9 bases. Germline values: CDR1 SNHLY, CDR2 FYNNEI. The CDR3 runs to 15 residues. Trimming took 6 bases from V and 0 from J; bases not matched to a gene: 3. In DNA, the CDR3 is TGTGCCAGCAGGCCGGACAGGGGTAGCAATCAGCCCCAGCATTTT. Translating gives CASRPDRGSNQPQHF.

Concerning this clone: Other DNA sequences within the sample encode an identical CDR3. The CDR3 region is CASSPTANYGYTF. CDR3 in DNA: TGTGCCAGCAGTCCGACAGCTAACTATGGCTACACCTTC. V and J are TRBV12-3 or TRBV12-4 and TRBJ1-2, with D possibly TRBD1 on 5 matching bases. The CDR3 is made up of 13 amino acids. The V and J ends lost 5 bases and 0 bases respectively, with 7 bases between them.

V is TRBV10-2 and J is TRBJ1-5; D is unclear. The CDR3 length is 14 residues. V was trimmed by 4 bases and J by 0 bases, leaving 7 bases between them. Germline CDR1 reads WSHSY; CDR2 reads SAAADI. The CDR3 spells CASSASVSNQPQHF. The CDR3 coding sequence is TGCGCCAGCAGTGCTTCCGTTAGCAATCAGCCCCAGCATTTT.

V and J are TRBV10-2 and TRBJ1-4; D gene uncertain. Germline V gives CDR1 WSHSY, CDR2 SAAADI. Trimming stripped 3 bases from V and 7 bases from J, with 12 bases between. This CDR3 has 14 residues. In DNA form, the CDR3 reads TGCGCCAGCAGTGATGTGGGTAACAGTGAAAAACTGTTTTTT. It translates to CASSDVGNSEKLFF.

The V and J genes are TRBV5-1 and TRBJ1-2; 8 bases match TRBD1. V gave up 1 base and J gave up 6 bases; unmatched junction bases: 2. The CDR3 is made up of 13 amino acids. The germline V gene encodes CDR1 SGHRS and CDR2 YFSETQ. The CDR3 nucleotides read TGCGCCAGCAGCTTGCAACAGGGGGATGGCTACACCTTC. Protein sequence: CASSLQQGDGYTF.

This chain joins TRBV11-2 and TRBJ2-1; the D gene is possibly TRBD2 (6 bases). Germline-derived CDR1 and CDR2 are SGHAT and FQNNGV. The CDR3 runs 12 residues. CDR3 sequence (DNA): TGTGCGGGGGGTTGGGGCATGGGTGAGCAGTTCTTC. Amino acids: CAGGWGMGEQFF.

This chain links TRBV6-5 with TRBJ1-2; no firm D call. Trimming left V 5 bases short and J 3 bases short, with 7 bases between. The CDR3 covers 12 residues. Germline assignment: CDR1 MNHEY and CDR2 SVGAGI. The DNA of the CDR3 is TGTGCCAGCAGTCCCGACTACTATGGCTACACCTTC. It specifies CASSPDYYGYTF.

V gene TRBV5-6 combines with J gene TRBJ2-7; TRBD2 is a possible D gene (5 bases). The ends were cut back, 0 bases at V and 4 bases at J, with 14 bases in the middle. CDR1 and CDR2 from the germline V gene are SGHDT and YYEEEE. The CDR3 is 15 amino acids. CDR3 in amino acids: CASSLVKSGGYEQYF. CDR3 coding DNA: TGTGCCAGCAGCTTGGTAAAAAGCGGAGGATACGAGCAGTACTTC.

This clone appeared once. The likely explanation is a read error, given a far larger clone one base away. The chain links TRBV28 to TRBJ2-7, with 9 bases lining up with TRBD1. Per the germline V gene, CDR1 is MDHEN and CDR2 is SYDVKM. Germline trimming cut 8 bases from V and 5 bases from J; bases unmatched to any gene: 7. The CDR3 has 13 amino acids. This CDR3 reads CASWDRVTDEQYV. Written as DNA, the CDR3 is TGTGCCAGCTGGGACAGGGTTACCGACGAGCAGTACGTC.

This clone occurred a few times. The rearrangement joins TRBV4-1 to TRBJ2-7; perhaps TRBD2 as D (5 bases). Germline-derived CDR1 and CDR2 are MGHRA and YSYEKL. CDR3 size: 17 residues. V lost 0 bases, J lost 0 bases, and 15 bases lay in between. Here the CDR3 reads CASSQDSDSGISYEQYF. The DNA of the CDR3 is TGCGCCAGCAGCCAAGACAGTGACTCCGGGATCTCCTACGAGCAGTACTTC.

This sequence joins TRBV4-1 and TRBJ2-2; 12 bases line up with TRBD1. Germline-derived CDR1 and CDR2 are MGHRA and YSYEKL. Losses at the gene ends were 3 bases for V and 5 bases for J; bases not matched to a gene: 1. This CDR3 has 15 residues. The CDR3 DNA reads TGCGCCAGCAGCCAGGGACAGGGGGCAACCGGGGAGCTGTTTTTT. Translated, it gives CASSQGQGATGELFF.

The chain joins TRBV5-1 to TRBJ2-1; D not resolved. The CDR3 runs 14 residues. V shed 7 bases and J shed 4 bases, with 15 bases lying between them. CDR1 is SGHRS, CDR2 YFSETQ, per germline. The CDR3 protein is CASFRGDGYNEQFF. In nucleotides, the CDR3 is TGCGCCAGCTTCCGAGGTGACGGGTACAATGAGCAGTTCTTC. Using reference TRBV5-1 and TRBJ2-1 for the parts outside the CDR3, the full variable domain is KAGVTQTPRYLIKTRGQQVTLSCSPISGHRSVSWYQQTPGQGLQFLFEYFSETQRNKGNFPGRFSGRQFSNSRSEMNVSTLELGDSALYLCASFRGDGYNEQFFGPGTRLTVL.